These 14 T cell receptor beta chains were all obtained from the same sample, sequenced in a study of identical twins. Using its own MiXCR run on the 5' RACE reads, TCRdb lists one record per CDR3 protein. The data contain 400,000 to 550,000 distinct CDR3 sequences, 20% to 25% of them singletons. These data were also reused for a study on T cells expressing NK-cell markers.

The specimen sequenced was CD4+ T cells sorted from blood. The receptors were sampled from a woman in her late teens or twenties in good health.

This clonotype has just a few counts. The V call is TRBV5-1, the J call TRBJ2-1; 8 nucleotides agree with TRBD1. This CDR3 spans 16 amino acids. V lost 3 bases and J lost 1; bases outside the gene matches: 6. Germline assignment: CDR1 SGHRS and CDR2 YFSETQ. DNA of the CDR3: TGCGCCAGCAGCTCTGACAGGGGCGAATCCTACAATGAGCAGTTCTTC. Translating it yields CASSSDRGESYNEQFF.

This chain links TRBV4-2 with TRBJ2-3, with no clear D. The CDR3 length is 17 residues. Germline CDR1 reads LGHNA; CDR2 reads YNFKEQ. V lost 0 bases to trimming and J lost 2 bases, with 15 bases between them. Here the CDR3 reads CASSQESSLTYTDTQYF. CDR3 bases: TGTGCCAGCAGCCAAGAGAGCAGCTTAACATACACAGATACGCAGTATTTT.

The chain couples TRBV29-1 to TRBJ1-1; 7 bases are a match to TRBD1. V lost 6 bases, J lost 0 bases, and 4 bases stayed unmatched. CDR3 length: 13 amino acids. Germline CDR1 is SQVTM and CDR2 is ANQGSEA. The CDR3 nucleotides read TGCAGCGTCCAAGGGGGCATGAACACTGAAGCTTTCTTT. It yields the protein CSVQGGMNTEAFF.

The V call is TRBV5-1, the J call TRBJ2-5; 10 nucleotides match TRBD1. Germline CDR1 SGHRS, CDR2 YFSETQ. After removal of 0 bases from V and 2 bases from J, the junction contained 4 bases not matched to a gene. The CDR3 sequence is 16 residues long. The CDR3 bases are TGCGCCAGCAGCTTGGCGACAGGGGGCAGGCAAGAGACCCAGTACTTC. Amino acid sequence: CASSLATGGRQETQYF.

This sequence joins TRBV20-1 and TRBJ2-1, with D perhaps matching TRBD1 or TRBD2 (5 bases each). Trimming shortened V by 5 bases and J by 10 bases, and 18 bases separated the two germline ends. The germline gives CDR1 DFQATT, CDR2 SNEGSKA (reference sequence). The CDR3 runs to 13 residues. This CDR3 reads CSAPGQGDREQFF. DNA for the CDR3: TGCAGTGCTCCAGGTCAGGGAGACCGGGAGCAGTTCTTC.

The rearrangement uses TRBV6-1 and TRBJ2-1, with TRBD1 matching over 9 bases. The germline V gene encodes CDR1 MNHNS and CDR2 SASEGT. Trimming cost V 6 bases and J 3 bases; bases outside gene matches: 3. CDR3 size: 14 residues. In DNA, the CDR3 is TGTGCCAGCAGACGACAGGGGGTCTACAATGAGCAGTTCTTC. Translating gives CASRRQGVYNEQFF.

This clonotype was seen a handful of times. The chain employs TRBV29-1 and TRBJ1-1; D gene unclear. V lost 5 bases and J 0 bases, leaving 13 bases between the germline ends. This CDR3 has 14 residues. Germline V lookup: CDR1 SQVTM, CDR2 ANQGSEA. The CDR3, as DNA: TGCAGCGTTCGAGCAGCGCTAGTGAACACTGAAGCTTTCTTT. It encodes CSVRAALVNTEAFF.

The genes are TRBV27 and TRBJ2-1; TRBD2 might be the D (6 bases). Germline V lookup: CDR1 MNHEY, CDR2 SMNVEV (reference sequence). The CDR3 length is 11 residues. V lost 10 bases and J 12 bases, leaving 16 bases between the germline ends. CDR3 bases: TGTGCCACCAACACCGGAGGGAGGCAGTTCTTC. Translation gives CATNTGGRQFF.

This clonotype was counted a few times. This chain connects TRBV7-9 to TRBJ2-7, with 10 bases matching TRBD1. The V gene's germline CDR1 is SEHNR and CDR2 FQNEAQ (reference sequence). V was clipped by 3 bases and J by 6 bases; unmatched bases: 2. This CDR3 contains 13 residues. Here the CDR3 DNA reads TGTGCCAGCAGCTTCCGGGACAGGGGCGAGCAGTACTTC. Translation: CASSFRDRGEQYF.

CDR3 DNA: TGTGCCAGCAGCTTAACGGGGTTCTATTCACCCCTCCACTTT. Translated, it gives CASSLTGFYSPLHF. The gene calls are TRBV7-2 and TRBJ1-6; D unclear. CDR3 size: 14 residues. Germline CDR1 and CDR2: SGHTA and FQGNSA. V lost 2 bases and J lost 8, with 10 bases in between.

This sequence joins TRBV5-5 and TRBJ2-7; tentatively, D is TRBD2 (6 bases). The CDR3 runs to 15 residues. CDR1 and CDR2 from the germline V gene are SGHKS and YYEKEE (reference sequence). Trimming cost V 1 base and J 2 bases, with 13 bases left between them. CDR3: CASSLPTRTPYEQYF. Here the CDR3 DNA reads TGTGCCAGCAGCTTGCCGACTAGGACTCCCTACGAGCAGTACTTC.

This chain uses TRBV2 with TRBJ2-1, with D uncertain. This CDR3 contains 14 residues. V was shortened by 8 bases and J by 10 bases, with 21 bases between the two germline ends. Germline CDR1 is SNHLY and CDR2 is FYNNEI. The CDR3 DNA reads as TGTGCCAGCCTGATCGAGGAAGGGATGTACGAGCAGTTCTTC. It encodes CASLIEEGMYEQFF.

This clonotype showed up just a few times. The chain couples TRBV29-1 to TRBJ1-1; maybe TRBD1 (6 bases). Germline V lookup: CDR1 SQVTM, CDR2 ANQGSEA. V lost 6 bases, J lost 1 base, and 12 bases lay in between. This CDR3 has 13 residues. In nucleotides, the CDR3 is TGCAGCGTGGACAGCCCAGGGAACACTGAAGCTTTCTTT. As protein: CSVDSPGNTEAFF.

This clonotype has only a few counts. The V call is TRBV20-1, the J call TRBJ2-2; D possibly matches TRBD1 or TRBD2 (5 bases each). Per germline, CDR1 DFQATT and CDR2 SNEGSKA (reference sequence). Trimming cost V 0 bases and J 8 bases, with 25 bases left between them. This CDR3 region has 18 residues. Here the CDR3 DNA reads TGCAGTGCTAGAGATGTCTTAAGGGACCCGCATTTGGCAGGGGAGCTGTTTTTT. It yields the protein CSARDVLRDPHLAGELFF.